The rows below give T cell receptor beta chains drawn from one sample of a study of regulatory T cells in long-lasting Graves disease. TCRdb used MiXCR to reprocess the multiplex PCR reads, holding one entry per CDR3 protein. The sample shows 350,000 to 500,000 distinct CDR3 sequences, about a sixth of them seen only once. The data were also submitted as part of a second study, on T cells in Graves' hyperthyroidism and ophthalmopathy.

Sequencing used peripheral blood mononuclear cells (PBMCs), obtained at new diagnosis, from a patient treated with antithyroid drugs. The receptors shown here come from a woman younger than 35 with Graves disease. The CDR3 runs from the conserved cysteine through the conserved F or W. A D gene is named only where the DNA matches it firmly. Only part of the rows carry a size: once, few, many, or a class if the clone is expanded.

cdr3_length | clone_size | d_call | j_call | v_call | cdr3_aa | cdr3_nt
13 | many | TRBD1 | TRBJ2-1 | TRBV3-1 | CASRRQGFNEQFF | TGTGCCAGCAGACGACAGGGGTTCAATGAGCAGTTCTTC
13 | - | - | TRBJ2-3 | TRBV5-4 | CASSLQGGDTQYF | TGTGCCAGCAGCTTGCAGGGGGGGGATACGCAGTATTTT
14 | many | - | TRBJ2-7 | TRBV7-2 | CASSAYRNSYEQYF | TGTGCCAGCAGCGCTTATCGCAATTCCTACGAGCAGTACTTC
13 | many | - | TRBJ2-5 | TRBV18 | CASSRYSEETQYF | TGTGCCAGCTCACGGTACTCGGAAGAGACCCAGTACTTC
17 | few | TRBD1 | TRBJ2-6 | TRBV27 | CASSLRDRPSGANVLTF | TGTGCCAGCAGTTTAAGGGACAGGCCTTCTGGGGCCAACGTCCTGACTTTC
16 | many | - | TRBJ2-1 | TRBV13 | CASSSTGTRSYNEQFF | TGTGCCAGCAGCAGCACCGGGACAAGGTCCTACAATGAGCAGTTCTTC
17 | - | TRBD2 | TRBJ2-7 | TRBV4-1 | CASSQDRLLAGVDEQYF | TGCGCCAGCAGCCAAGATCGCCTACTAGCGGGAGTTGACGAGCAGTACTTC
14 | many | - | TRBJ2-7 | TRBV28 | CASSPPGVSYEQYF | TGTGCCAGCAGTCCACCAGGGGTCTCCTACGAGCAGTACTTC
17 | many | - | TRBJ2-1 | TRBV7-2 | CASSLVLTSSVYNEQFF | TGTGCCAGCAGCTTAGTTTTGACTAGTAGTGTCTACAATGAGCAGTTCTTC
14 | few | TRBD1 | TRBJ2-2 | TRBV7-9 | CASSLTGVAGELFF | TGTGCCAGCAGCTTAACAGGGGTTGCCGGGGAGCTGTTTTTT
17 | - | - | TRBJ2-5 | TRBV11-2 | CASSQDGVQTDQETQYF | TGCGCCAGCAGCCAAGATGGTGTGCAGACAGATCAAGAGACCCAGTACTTC
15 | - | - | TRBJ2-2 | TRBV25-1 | CASSVVTGPLGELFF | TGTGCCAGCAGTGTTGTGACAGGTCCCCTCGGGGAGCTGTTTTTT
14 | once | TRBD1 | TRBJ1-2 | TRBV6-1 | CASTPGQGAGGYTF | TGTGCCAGCACCCCGGGACAGGGGGCGGGAGGCTACACCTTC
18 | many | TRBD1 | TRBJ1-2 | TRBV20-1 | CSARTFSQGGFRGYGYTF | TGCAGTGCTAGAACCTTCTCACAGGGGGGTTTTCGTGGCTATGGCTACACCTTC
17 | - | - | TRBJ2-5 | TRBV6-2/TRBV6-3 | CASSYSPGWNNKETQYF | TGTGCCAGCAGTTACTCGCCAGGTTGGAACAATAAAGAGACCCAGTACTTC
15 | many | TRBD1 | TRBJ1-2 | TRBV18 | CASSPQNDRGYGYTF | TGTGCCAGCTCACCACAAAACGACAGGGGATATGGCTACACCTTC
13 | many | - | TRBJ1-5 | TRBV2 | CASSEQGTQPQHF | TGTGCCAGCAGTGAACAGGGTACTCAGCCCCAGCATTTT
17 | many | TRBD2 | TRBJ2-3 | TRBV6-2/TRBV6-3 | CASSYSPLTGGGDTQYF | TGTGCCAGCAGTTACTCTCCTCTTACCGGGGGGGGAGATACGCAGTATTTT
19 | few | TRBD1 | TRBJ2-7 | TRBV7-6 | CASSLGTGGGSGSATEQYF | TGTGCCAGCAGCTTAGGCACAGGGGGTGGGAGCGGCTCCGCCACCGAGCAGTACTTC
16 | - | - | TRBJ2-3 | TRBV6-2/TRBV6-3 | CASSYSPGLHTDTQYF | TGTGCCAGCAGTTACTCGCCGGGACTCCACACAGATACGCAGTATTTT
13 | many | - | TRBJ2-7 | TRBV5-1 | CASSLPGAYEQYF | TGCGCCAGCAGCCTACCGGGGGCCTACGAGCAGTACTTC
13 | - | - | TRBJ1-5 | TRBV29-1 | CSVDFGLNQPQHF | TGCAGCGTTGATTTCGGTCTCAATCAGCCCCAGCATTTT
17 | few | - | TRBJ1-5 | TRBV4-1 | CASSQYIDNYSNQPQHF | TGCGCCAGCAGCCAATACATAGATAATTATAGCAATCAGCCCCAGCATTTT
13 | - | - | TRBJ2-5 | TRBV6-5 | CASSWTALETQYF | TGTGCCAGCAGTTGGACAGCCCTAGAGACCCAGTACTTC
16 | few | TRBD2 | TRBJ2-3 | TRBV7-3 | CASSLMGGGSTDTQYF | TGTGCCAGCAGCTTAATGGGGGGGGGTAGCACAGATACGCAGTATTTT
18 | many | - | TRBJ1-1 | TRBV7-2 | CASSLALAGSYMNTEAFF | TGTGCCAGCAGCTTAGCGCTGGCAGGAAGTTATATGAACACTGAAGCTTTCTTT
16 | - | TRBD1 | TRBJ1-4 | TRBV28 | CASSPLTGETNEKLFF | TGTGCCAGCAGTCCCTTGACAGGGGAAACTAATGAAAAACTGTTTTTT
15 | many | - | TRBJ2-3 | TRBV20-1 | CSASVLISSTDTQYF | TGCAGTGCTAGCGTTCTTATCAGTAGCACAGATACGCAGTATTTT
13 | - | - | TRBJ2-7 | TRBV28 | CATTATLLYEQYF | TGTGCCACCACCGCTACCCTCCTCTACGAGCAGTACTTC
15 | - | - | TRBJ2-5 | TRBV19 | CASSTRDLPQETQYF | TGTGCCAGTAGTACCCGGGACCTTCCCCAGGAGACCCAGTACTTC
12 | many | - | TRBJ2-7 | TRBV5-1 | CASRKGGYEQYF | TGCGCCAGCAGAAAGGGGGGCTACGAGCAGTACTTC
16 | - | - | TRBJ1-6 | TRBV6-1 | CASRWTPGPTGSPLHF | TGTGCCAGCAGATGGACACCGGGACCGACAGGTTCACCCCTCCACTTT
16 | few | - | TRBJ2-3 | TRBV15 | CATSNGGRESTDTQYF | TGTGCCACCAGCAATGGGGGGCGGGAAAGCACAGATACGCAGTATTTT
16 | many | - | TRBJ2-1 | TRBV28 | CASSLPPGLYYNEQFF | TGTGCCAGCAGTTTACCCCCTGGCCTCTACTACAATGAGCAGTTCTTC
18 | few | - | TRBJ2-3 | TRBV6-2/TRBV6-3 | CASSGGRWERDSTDTQYF | TGTGCCAGCAGTGGAGGGCGATGGGAGCGCGATAGCACAGATACGCAGTATTTT
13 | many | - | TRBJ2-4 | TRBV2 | CASMTGGKNIQYF | TGTGCCAGCATGACCGGGGGCAAAAACATTCAGTACTTC
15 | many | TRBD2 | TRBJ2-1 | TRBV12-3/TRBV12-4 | CASSSQGGVFNEQFF | TGTGCCAGCAGTTCGCAGGGAGGGGTGTTCAATGAGCAGTTCTTC
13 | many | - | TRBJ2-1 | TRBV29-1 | CSVEVDPYNEQFF | TGCAGCGTTGAAGTAGACCCCTACAATGAGCAGTTCTTC
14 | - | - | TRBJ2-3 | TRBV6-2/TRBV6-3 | CASRISGLGDTQYF | TGTGCCAGCAGGATCTCAGGGTTAGGAGATACGCAGTATTTT
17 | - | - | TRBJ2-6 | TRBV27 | CASSTGTIHSGANVLTF | TGTGCCAGCAGCACTGGGACAATACACTCTGGGGCCAACGTCCTGACTTTC
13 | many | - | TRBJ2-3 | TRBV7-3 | CASSTGGGDTQYF | TGTGCCAGCAGCACAGGAGGGGGGGATACGCAGTATTTT